These T cell receptor beta chains were read from a single sample in a study of OX40 agonist ivuxolimab in advanced cancers. Data came from immunoSEQ multiplex PCR; TCRdb stores just in-frame clones and leaves some out. The data hold around 79,000 clones, with 70% to 90% observed a single time. The sequenced sample was CD4+ or CD8+ T cells sorted from blood, obtained in a trial of the OX40 agonist ivuxolimab. The receptors originated from an adult with an advanced solid tumor such as melanoma, head and neck, liver or kidney cancer. CDR3s include the opening cysteine and the closing phenylalanine or tryptophan. The D gene is left open where the match is weak. Rows may omit the clone size; those that give it use once, few, many or a size class.

d_call j_call clone_size v_call cdr3_aa cdr3_nt
- TRBJ2-2 - TRBV7-2 CASGPQGSTGELFF TGTGCCAGTGGGCCGCAGGGGAGCACCGGGGAGCTGTTTTTT
- TRBJ2-7 few TRBV7-2 CASSPHRENPVF TGTGCCAGCAGTCCTCACAGGGAAAATCCAGTCTTC
TRBD1 TRBJ1-2 - TRBV7-2 CASTRGQTNYGYTF TGTGCCAGCACCCGGGGACAGACTAACTATGGCTACACCTTC
- TRBJ2-2 - TRBV6-5 CASRTRGPRTGELFF TGTGCCAGCCGGACAAGGGGCCCCCGTACCGGGGAGCTGTTTTTT
TRBD1 TRBJ1-1 - TRBV15 CATSSGQGGTEAFF TGTGCCACCAGCAGTGGACAGGGGGGCACTGAAGCTTTCTTT
TRBD2 TRBJ2-2 - TRBV6-6 CASGRDTGELFF TGTGCCAGCGGGAGGGACACCGGGGAGCTGTTTTTT
- TRBJ1-3 few TRBV5-1 CASSLGQIRGSGNTIYF TGCGCCAGCAGCTTGGGACAGATCAGGGGCTCTGGAAACACCATATATTTT
- TRBJ2-5 - TRBV27 CASSLSGFETQYF TGTGCCAGCAGTTTATCAGGGTTCGAGACCCAGTACTTC
- TRBJ2-3 once TRBV7-9 CASSFADTQYF TGTGCCAGCAGCTTCGCAGATACGCAGTATTTT
- TRBJ2-5 once TRBV7-3 CASSLGSDQETQYF TGTGCCAGCAGCTTAGGGAGCGACCAAGAGACCCAGTACTTC
- TRBJ1-1 - TRBV6-4 CASSFERVGDTEAFF TGTGCCAGCAGTTTTGAAAGGGTTGGGGACACTGAAGCTTTCTTT
- TRBJ1-5 - TRBV5-4 CASSLGPVGNQPQHF TGTGCCAGCAGCTTGGGTCCGGTGGGCAATCAGCCCCAGCATTTT
- TRBJ2-2 once TRBV4-2 CASSPRGTNTGELFF TGTGCCAGCAGCCCGAGGGGAACGAACACCGGGGAGCTGTTTTTT
- TRBJ1-6 - TRBV5-4 CASSLAGVESPLHF TGTGCCAGCAGCTTGGCAGGGGTAGAATCACCCCTCCACTTT
TRBD2 TRBJ2-7 - TRBV28 CASSSNSGGPYEQYF TGTGCCAGCAGTTCAAATAGCGGGGGGCCCTACGAGCAGTACTTC